The clone carrying this T cell receptor (beta chain) was seen a handful of times. Its antigen is not known. These data come from a study of identical twins. Germline values: CDR1 LNHDA, CDR2 SQIVND (reference sequence). The V gene end was trimmed by 1 base and the J gene end by 4 bases; junction bases not matched to a gene: 6. This CDR3 region has 16 residues. In TCRdb, the 5' RACE reads were re-called with MiXCR into one record per CDR3 protein. The sample lists some 690,000 distinct CDR3 sequences, 21% seen once, with 4% to 5.5% in the top ten. Notes on the study in general: In zero-insertion analyses, partial confounding could arise from invariant MAIT and iNKT cells.

This same sample was also taken into another study, of T cells expressing NK-cell markers. This second report adds: Topping the CD3+CD56-NKG2C+ fraction as well were these clonotypes, in a few donors.

The sample taken for sequencing was PBMCs. The chain combines TRBV19 with TRBJ2-4, with TRBD1 matching 8 bases. This receptor was obtained from a woman between 18 and 29 years old in good health. In DNA, the CDR3 is TGTGCCAGTAGTATAGGCAGGGGGCTTGGAAAAAACATTCAGTACTTC. Protein product: CASSIGRGLGKNIQYF.